A single sample is the source of the 26 T cell receptor beta chains below, sequenced in a study of vaccination and CD4 T cells after COVID-19. These receptors have no identified antigens. Treatment denoted: approximately nine-day PBMC culture with coronavirus spike peptide pools or control peptides (ViraFEST assay). The Oncomine TCR Beta short-read assay was applied to DNA of cultured CD4+ T cells. TCRdb passed the PCR reads through MiXCR, listing each CDR3 protein once. The repertoire holds around 20,000 distinct CDR3 sequences, with about 45% as singletons. The sequencing input was CD4+ T cells from blood, cultured in vitro. All receptors derive from a human donor who had recovered from COVID-19.

The chain employs TRBV7-2 and TRBJ2-7; 10 bases fit TRBD2. This CDR3 is built from 15 residues. V lost 5 bases to trimming and J lost 6 bases; unmatched junction nucleotides: 10. The germline CDR1 and CDR2 sequences are SGHTA and FQGNSA. CDR3 sequence (DNA): TGTGCCAGCAGCACCTATGGACTAGCGGCCGTCGAGCAGTACTTC. Its translation: CASSTYGLAAVEQYF.

The V call is TRBV11-1, the J call TRBJ2-7; 9 positions agree with TRBD1. Trimming removed 11 bases from V and 3 bases from J; junction bases left unmatched: 11. Germline CDR1 is SGHAT and CDR2 is FQDESV (reference sequence). CDR3 length: 14 residues. The CDR3 DNA is TGTGCCTCGACCGGGACAGGGAACGGCTACGAGCAGTACTTC. Translating gives CASTGTGNGYEQYF.

The chain employs TRBV4-1 and TRBJ2-1, with 10 bases identical to TRBD2. V was clipped by 4 bases and J by 7 bases; unmatched bases: 13. CDR3 length equals 17 residues. Germline V lookup: CDR1 MGHRA, CDR2 YSYEKL. DNA for the CDR3: TGCGCCAGCAGCCGAGGCGGACTAGCGGTTTTAGGGAATGAGCAGTTCTTC. Its protein is CASSRGGLAVLGNEQFF.

This chain's CDR3 is CASSRAGQRNTIYF. The CDR3 bases are TGTGCCAGCAGTCGCGCTGGACAGAGAAACACCATATATTTT. This chain uses TRBV6-1 with TRBJ1-3; possible D gene TRBD1, 6 bases. The CDR3 is made up of 14 amino acids. Trimming took off 5 bases at V and 5 bases at J, with 13 bases between the two ends. The germline V gene encodes CDR1 MNHNS and CDR2 SASEGT.

Concerning this clonotype itself: The junction departs from germline at one end; a sequencing error may be responsible. This chain links TRBV6-5 with TRBJ2-2; D gene ambiguous. Per germline, CDR1 MNHEY and CDR2 SVGAGI. The CDR3 consists of 14 residues. This CDR3 is CASGYYRDTGELFF. CDR3 DNA sequence: TGTGCCAGCGGTTATTATCGGGACACCGGGGAGCTGTTTTTT.

The chain carries TRBV25-1 and TRBJ1-5; D gene ambiguous. The CDR3 extends over 13 amino acids. Trimming took off 4 bases at V and 0 bases at J, with 4 bases between the two ends. Germline loops: CDR1 MGHDK, CDR2 SYGVNS. For the CDR3, the DNA is TGTGCCAGCAGTGTAGATAGCAATCAGCCCCAGCATTTT. Its translation is CASSVDSNQPQHF.

This sequence joins TRBV7-6 and TRBJ2-2; 7 nucleotides agree with TRBD1. The CDR3 is 18 residues long. Germline-derived CDR1 and CDR2 are SGHVS and FNYEAQ. The V gene end was trimmed by 0 bases and the J gene end by 3 bases; junction bases not matched to a gene: 10. Here the CDR3 reads CASSLADRVVGDTGELFF. In DNA, the CDR3 is TGTGCCAGCAGCTTAGCTGACAGGGTAGTGGGTGACACCGGGGAGCTGTTTTTT.

The rearrangement uses TRBV11-2 and TRBJ2-7; a possible D gene is TRBD2 (5 bases). The CDR3 spans 12 residues. Trimming took off 1 base at V and 6 bases at J, with 7 bases between the two ends. Germline V lookup: CDR1 SGHAT, CDR2 FQNNGV. DNA of the CDR3: TGTGCCAGCAGCTTAGCGGGGATCGAGCAGTACTTC. Translation: CASSLAGIEQYF. Based on the CDR3 plus reference TRBV11-2 and TRBJ2-7, the full variable domain is EAGVAQSPRYKIIEKRQSVAFWCNPISGHATLYWYQQILGQGPKLLIQFQNNGVVDDSQLPKDRFSAERLKGVDSTLKIQPAKLEDSAVYLCASSLAGIEQYFGPGTRLTVT.

The rearrangement links TRBV28 to TRBJ1-2; D unclear. This CDR3 spans 12 amino acids. The germline V gene encodes CDR1 MDHEN and CDR2 SYDVKM. Trimming shortened V by 5 bases and J by 5 bases, and 9 bases separated the two germline ends. The CDR3 nucleotides are TGTGCCAGCAGTCGAACTACTTATGGCTACACCTTC. This encodes CASSRTTYGYTF.

The chain joins TRBV2 to TRBJ1-6, with D perhaps matching TRBD1 (5 bases). Germline V gene data show CDR1 as SNHLY and CDR2 as FYNNEI. The CDR3 runs 13 residues. Trimming left V 8 bases short and J 10 bases short, with 15 bases between. CDR3 nucleotides: TGTGCCAGCGGGGATCAGGGTGGGTCACCCCTCCACTTT. It translates to CASGDQGGSPLHF.

This chain uses TRBV7-9 with TRBJ2-7; D unresolved. This CDR3 spans 12 amino acids. The V and J ends lost 3 bases and 9 bases respectively, with 12 bases between them. CDR1 SEHNR and CDR2 FQNEAQ come from the germline V gene (reference sequence). CDR3 in amino acids: CASSLWATRQYF. Written as DNA, the CDR3 is TGTGCCAGCAGCTTGTGGGCGACCCGGCAGTACTTC.

This sequence joins TRBV29-1 and TRBJ1-1; 10 bases map to TRBD1. The CDR3 contains 13 residues. With 7 bases clipped from V and 7 bases from J, the junction kept 9 bases outside the gene matches. Germline V gene data show CDR1 as SQVTM and CDR2 as ANQGSEA. The DNA for the CDR3 is TGCAGCGCGGGGGACAGGGGAAAAGATGAAGCTTTCTTT. Translation: CSAGDRGKDEAFF.

The chain uses TRBV20-1 and TRBJ1-5; 7 positions agree with TRBD1. The CDR3 spans 15 residues. Germline CDR1 DFQATT, CDR2 SNEGSKA (reference sequence). V lost 3 bases and J lost 4; bases outside the gene matches: 9. The CDR3 DNA reads TGCAGTGCTAGGGCCAGGGGGATAGGGAATCAGCCCCAGCATTTT. It translates to CSARARGIGNQPQHF.

This clonotype was found a few times. This sequence joins TRBV24-1 and TRBJ2-5; D perhaps matches TRBD2 (6 bases). The V and J ends lost 7 bases and 4 bases respectively, with 18 bases between them. Per germline, CDR1 KGHDR and CDR2 SFDVKD. The CDR3 contains 15 residues. CDR3 residues: CATSSVVGGGETQYF. Written as DNA, the CDR3 is TGTGCCACCAGCTCTGTTGTGGGGGGTGGAGAGACCCAGTACTTC.

The V call is TRBV20-1, the J call TRBJ2-5; D unresolved. CDR1 and CDR2 from the germline V gene are DFQATT and SNEGSKA (reference sequence). The germline V and J ends were trimmed by 1 base and 5 bases, with 8 bases remaining between them. This CDR3 has 12 residues. In nucleotides, the CDR3 is TGCAGTGCTAGAGTGGTGGGGGAGACCCAGTACTTC. This codes for CSARVVGETQYF.

V is TRBV19 and J is TRBJ1-1; D unresolved. Germline-derived CDR1 and CDR2 are LNHDA and SQIVND (reference sequence). The CDR3 spans 14 residues. V was trimmed by 7 bases and J by 4 bases, leaving 16 bases between them. CDR3 sequence reads: CASTPDPWGTEAFF. CDR3 DNA sequence: TGTGCCAGTACTCCGGACCCTTGGGGCACTGAAGCTTTCTTT.

The rearrangement uses TRBV12-3 or TRBV12-4 and TRBJ2-1; D gene ambiguous. CDR3 size: 13 residues. V dropped 3 bases and J dropped 9 bases, with 12 bases sitting between them. The CDR3 region has the DNA TGTGCCAGCAGTTTGGCAGCTAGTCCTGAGCAGTTCTTC. As protein: CASSLAASPEQFF.

This clonotype turned up a few times. The chain joins TRBV20-1 to TRBJ1-5; 12 positions match TRBD1. The germline V gene has CDR1 DFQATT and CDR2 SNEGSKA (reference sequence). The CDR3 length is 16 residues. V lost 3 bases to trimming and J lost 5 bases; unmatched junction nucleotides: 8. CDR3 DNA: TGCAGTGCTAGTTGGGGACAGGGGGCGATAGATCAGCCCCAGCATTTT. Encoded protein: CSASWGQGAIDQPQHF.

The chain combines TRBV27 with TRBJ1-2; 7 nucleotides align to TRBD1. Germline V gene sequence: CDR1 MNHEY, CDR2 SMNVEV (reference sequence). The CDR3 covers 14 residues. Trimming took 8 bases from V and 4 from J; bases not matched to a gene: 10. DNA of the CDR3: TGTGCCAGCTGGGGGGAGGGGGCGATCTATGGCTACACCTTC. Translation: CASWGEGAIYGYTF.

This clonotype was observed a few times. The J gene is TRBJ2-5, the V gene TRBV24-1, with D possibly matching TRBD2 (5 bases). V was pared by 5 bases and J by 5 bases, with 20 bases between. The CDR3 is made up of 16 amino acids. CDR1 is KGHDR, CDR2 SFDVKD, per germline. CDR3 DNA sequence: TGTGCCACCAGTGCTACTAGGACCCCGATGGGGGAGACCCAGTACTTC. Amino acid sequence: CATSATRTPMGETQYF.

This clonotype has just a few counts. The V call is TRBV28, the J call TRBJ2-7; a weak D match, TRBD1 (5 bases). The CDR3 contains 14 residues. V was shortened by 5 bases and J by 3 bases, with 14 bases between the two germline ends. Germline CDR1 is MDHEN and CDR2 is SYDVKM. This chain's CDR3 is CASSGPTESYEQYF. CDR3 in DNA: TGTGCCAGCAGTGGCCCGACAGAGAGCTACGAGCAGTACTTC.

The chain employs TRBV6-5 and TRBJ2-4, with D perhaps matching TRBD1 (5 bases). Between the trimmed V and J ends, which lost 2 bases and 1 base, there was a span of 12 bases. This CDR3 comprises 16 residues. Germline V gene sequence: CDR1 MNHEY, CDR2 SVGAGI. The CDR3 coding sequence is TGTGCCAGCAGTTACGGCAGGGAAGGGGCCAAAAACATTCAGTACTTC. It encodes CASSYGREGAKNIQYF.

CDR3 DNA sequence: TGCAGTGCTAGATCGGGTTTCCCCACAGATACGCAGTATTTT. It encodes CSARSGFPTDTQYF. This chain connects TRBV20-1 to TRBJ2-3, with D unresolved. Trimming cost V 2 bases and J 2 bases, with 11 bases left between them. This CDR3 spans 14 amino acids. Germline CDR1 and CDR2: DFQATT and SNEGSKA (reference sequence).

This clonotype showed up just once. The chain employs TRBV28 and TRBJ1-2, with D possibly matching TRBD1 (5 bases). Germline V gene lookup returns CDR1 MDHEN and CDR2 SYDVKM. The CDR3 has 14 residues. The V and J ends lost 6 bases and 4 bases respectively, with 15 bases between them. CDR3 region: CASSLGVSLYGYTF. The CDR3 DNA reads as TGTGCCAGCAGCTTAGGGGTCAGCCTCTATGGCTACACCTTC.

This clonotype was counted a few times. The V and J genes are TRBV28 and TRBJ1-2, with D hard to call. Trimming removed 1 base at V and 3 bases at J, with 15 bases between. The CDR3 is 16 amino acids. The germline V gene has CDR1 MDHEN and CDR2 SYDVKM. The CDR3 protein is CASSLFVEREYYGYTF. The CDR3 bases are TGTGCCAGCAGTTTATTTGTGGAAAGGGAATACTATGGCTACACCTTC.

This clonotype was picked up a small number of times. The chain uses TRBV20-1 and TRBJ1-4; D ambiguous. The CDR3 loop spans 15 amino acids. Trimming stripped 4 bases from V and 3 bases from J, with 15 bases between. Germline CDR1 is DFQATT and CDR2 is SNEGSKA (reference sequence). The DNA of the CDR3 is TGCAGTGCTATTGCCTTCGGGCGTCCTAATGAAAAACTGTTTTTT. It is translated as CSAIAFGRPNEKLFF.